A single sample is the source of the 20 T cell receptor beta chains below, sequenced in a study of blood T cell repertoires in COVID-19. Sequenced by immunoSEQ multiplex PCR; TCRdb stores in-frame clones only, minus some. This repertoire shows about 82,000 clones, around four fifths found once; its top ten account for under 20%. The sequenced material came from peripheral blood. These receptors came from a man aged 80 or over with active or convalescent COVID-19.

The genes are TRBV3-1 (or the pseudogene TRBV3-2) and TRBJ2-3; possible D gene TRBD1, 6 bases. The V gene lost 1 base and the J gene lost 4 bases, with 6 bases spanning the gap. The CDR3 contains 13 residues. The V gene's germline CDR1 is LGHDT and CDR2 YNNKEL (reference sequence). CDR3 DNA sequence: TGTGCCAGCAGCCAAGCAGGGGCAGATACGCAGTATTTT. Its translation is CASSQAGADTQYF.

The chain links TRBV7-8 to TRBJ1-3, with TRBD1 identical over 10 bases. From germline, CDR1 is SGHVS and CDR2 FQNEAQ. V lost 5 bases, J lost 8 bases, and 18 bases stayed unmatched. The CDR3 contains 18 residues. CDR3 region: CASSQFRWRDRGADTIYF. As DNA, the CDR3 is TGTGCCAGCAGCCAGTTTAGATGGCGGGACAGGGGAGCGGACACCATATATTTT.

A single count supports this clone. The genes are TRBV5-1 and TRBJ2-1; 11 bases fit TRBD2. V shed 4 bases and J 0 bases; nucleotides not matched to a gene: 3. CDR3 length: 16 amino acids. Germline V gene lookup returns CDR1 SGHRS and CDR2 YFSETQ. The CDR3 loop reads CASSPSGGTSYNEQFF. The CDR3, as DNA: TGCGCCAGCAGCCCTAGCGGGGGGACCTCCTACAATGAGCAGTTCTTC.

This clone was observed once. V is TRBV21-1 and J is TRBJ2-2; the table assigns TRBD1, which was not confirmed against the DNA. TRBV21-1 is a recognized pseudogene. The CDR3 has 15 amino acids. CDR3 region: CASVSGTVHTGELFF. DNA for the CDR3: TGTGCCAGCGTATCCGGGACAGTCCACACCGGGGAGCTGTTTTTT.

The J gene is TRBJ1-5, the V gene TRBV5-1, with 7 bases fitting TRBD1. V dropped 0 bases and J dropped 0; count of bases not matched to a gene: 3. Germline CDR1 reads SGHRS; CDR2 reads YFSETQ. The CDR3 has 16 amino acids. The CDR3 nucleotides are TGCGCCAGCAGCTTGGGGGACAGACCTAGCAATCAGCCCCAGCATTTT. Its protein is CASSLGDRPSNQPQHF. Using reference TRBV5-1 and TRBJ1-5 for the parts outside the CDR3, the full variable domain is KAGVTQTPRYLIKTRGQQVTLSCSPISGHRSVSWYQQTPGQGLQFLFEYFSETQRNKGNFPGRFSGRQFSNSRSEMNVSTLELGDSALYLCASSLGDRPSNQPQHFGDGTRLSIL.

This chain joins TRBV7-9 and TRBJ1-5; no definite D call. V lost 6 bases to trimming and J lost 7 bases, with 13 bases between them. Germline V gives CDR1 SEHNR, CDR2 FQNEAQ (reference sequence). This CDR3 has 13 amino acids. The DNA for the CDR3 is TGTGCCAGCAGGGCCTCTAGTGGGCAGCCCCAGCATTTT. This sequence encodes CASRASSGQPQHF.

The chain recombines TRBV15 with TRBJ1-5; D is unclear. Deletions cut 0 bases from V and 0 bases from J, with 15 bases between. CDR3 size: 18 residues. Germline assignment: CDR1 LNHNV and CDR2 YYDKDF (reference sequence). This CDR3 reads CATSRDGGTQYSNQPQHF. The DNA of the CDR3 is TGTGCCACCAGCAGAGACGGAGGTACCCAGTATAGCAATCAGCCCCAGCATTTT.

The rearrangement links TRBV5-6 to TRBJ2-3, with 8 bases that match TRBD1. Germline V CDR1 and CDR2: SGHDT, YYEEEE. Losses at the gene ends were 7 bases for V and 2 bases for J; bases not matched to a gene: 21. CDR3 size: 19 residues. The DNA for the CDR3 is TGTGCCAGCTCCCCTACGAGAGGGACAGGTGTAGGTCCCACAGATACGCAGTATTTT. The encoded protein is CASSPTRGTGVGPTDTQYF.

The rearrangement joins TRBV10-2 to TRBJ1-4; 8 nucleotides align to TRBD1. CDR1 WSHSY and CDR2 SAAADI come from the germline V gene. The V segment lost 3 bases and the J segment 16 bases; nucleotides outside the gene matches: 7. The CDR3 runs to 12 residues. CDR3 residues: CASSEEDRDPFF. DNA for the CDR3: TGCGCCAGCAGTGAAGAGGACAGGGATCCGTTTTTT.

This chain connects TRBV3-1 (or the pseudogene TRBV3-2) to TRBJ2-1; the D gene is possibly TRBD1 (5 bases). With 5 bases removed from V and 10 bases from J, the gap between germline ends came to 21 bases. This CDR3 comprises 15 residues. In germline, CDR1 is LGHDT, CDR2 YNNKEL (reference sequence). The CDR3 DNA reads TGTGCCAGCAGCGGGGCGTTCCCCCCACTGCGGGAGCAGTTCTTC. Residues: CASSGAFPPLREQFF.

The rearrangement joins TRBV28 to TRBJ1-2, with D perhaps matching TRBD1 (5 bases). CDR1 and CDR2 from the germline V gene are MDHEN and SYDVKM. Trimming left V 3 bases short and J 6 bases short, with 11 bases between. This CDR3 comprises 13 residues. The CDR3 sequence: CASSFRVGHGYTF. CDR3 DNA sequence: TGTGCCAGCAGTTTCAGGGTGGGTCATGGCTACACCTTC.

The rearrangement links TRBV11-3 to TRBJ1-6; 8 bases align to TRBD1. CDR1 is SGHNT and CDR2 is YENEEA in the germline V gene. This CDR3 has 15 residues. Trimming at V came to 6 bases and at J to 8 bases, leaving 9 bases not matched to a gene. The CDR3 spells CASRQVQGADSPLHF. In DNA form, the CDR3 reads TGTGCCAGCAGACAAGTCCAGGGGGCTGATTCACCCCTCCACTTT.

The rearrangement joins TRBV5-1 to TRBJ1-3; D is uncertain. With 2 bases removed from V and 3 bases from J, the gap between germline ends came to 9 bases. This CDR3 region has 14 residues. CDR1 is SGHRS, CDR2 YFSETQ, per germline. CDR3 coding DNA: TGCGCCAGCAGCTTCAACGGTTTTGGAAACACCATATATTTT. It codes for CASSFNGFGNTIYF.

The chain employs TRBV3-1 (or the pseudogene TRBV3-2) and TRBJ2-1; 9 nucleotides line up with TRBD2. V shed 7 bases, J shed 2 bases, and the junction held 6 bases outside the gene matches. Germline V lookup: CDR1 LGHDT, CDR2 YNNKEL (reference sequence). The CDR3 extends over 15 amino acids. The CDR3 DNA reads TGTGCCAGCACCGGCGGACTAGCGACCTACAATGAGCAGTTCTTC. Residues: CASTGGLATYNEQFF.

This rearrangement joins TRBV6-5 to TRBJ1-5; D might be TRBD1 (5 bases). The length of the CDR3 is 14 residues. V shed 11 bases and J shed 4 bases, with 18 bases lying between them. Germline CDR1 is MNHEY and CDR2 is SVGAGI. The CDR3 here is CASRAGLANQPQHF. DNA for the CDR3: TGTGCCTCCCGGGCAGGGTTAGCAAATCAGCCCCAGCATTTT.

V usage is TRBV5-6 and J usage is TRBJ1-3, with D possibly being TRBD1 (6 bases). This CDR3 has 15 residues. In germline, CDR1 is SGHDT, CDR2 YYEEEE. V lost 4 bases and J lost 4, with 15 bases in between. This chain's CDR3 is CASSQTGLRGNTIYF. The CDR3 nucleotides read TGTGCCAGCAGCCAAACAGGGTTAAGAGGAAACACCATATATTTT.

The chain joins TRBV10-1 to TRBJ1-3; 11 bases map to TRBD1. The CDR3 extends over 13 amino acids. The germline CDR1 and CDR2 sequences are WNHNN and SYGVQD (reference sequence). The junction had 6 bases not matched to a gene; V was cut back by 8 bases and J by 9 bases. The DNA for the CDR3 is TGCGCCAGCGGGGACAGGGGGTCAGCCACCATATATTTT. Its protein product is CASGDRGSATIYF.

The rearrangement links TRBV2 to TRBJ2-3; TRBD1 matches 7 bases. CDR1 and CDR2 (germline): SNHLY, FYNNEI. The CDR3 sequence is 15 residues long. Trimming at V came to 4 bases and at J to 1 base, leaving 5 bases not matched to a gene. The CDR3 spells CASSVRTGGTDTQYF. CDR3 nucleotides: TGTGCCAGCAGTGTGAGGACAGGAGGCACAGATACGCAGTATTTT.

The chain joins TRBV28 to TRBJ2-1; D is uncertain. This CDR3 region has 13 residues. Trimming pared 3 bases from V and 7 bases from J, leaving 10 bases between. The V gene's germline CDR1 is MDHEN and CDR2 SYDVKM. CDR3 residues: CASSFVPRNEQFF. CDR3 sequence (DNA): TGTGCCAGCAGTTTTGTCCCCAGAAATGAGCAGTTCTTC. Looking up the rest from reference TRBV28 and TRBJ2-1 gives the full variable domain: DVKVTQSSRYLVKRTGEKVFLECVQDMDHENMFWYRQDPGLGLRLIYFSYDVKMKEKGDIPEGYSVSREKKERFSLILESASTNQTSMYLCASSFVPRNEQFFGPGTRLTVL.

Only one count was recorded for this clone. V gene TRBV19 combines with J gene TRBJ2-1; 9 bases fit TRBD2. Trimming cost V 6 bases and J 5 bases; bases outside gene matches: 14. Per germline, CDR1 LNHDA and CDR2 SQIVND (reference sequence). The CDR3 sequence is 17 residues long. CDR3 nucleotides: TGTGCCAGTAGGGTTAGCCCTGGCGGGAGGGCCGACAATGAGCAGTTCTTC. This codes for CASRVSPGGRADNEQFF. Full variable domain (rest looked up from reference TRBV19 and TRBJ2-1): DGGITQSPKYLFRKEGQNVTLSCEQNLNHDAMYWYRQDPGQGLRLIYYSQIVNDFQKGDIAEGYSVSREKKESFPLTVTSAQKNPTAFYLCASRVSPGGRADNEQFFGPGTRLTVL.